A selection of T cell receptor beta chains follows, all from one sample in a study of OX40 agonist ivuxolimab in advanced cancers. Clones were sequenced by immunoSEQ multiplex PCR, and TCRdb holds only the in-frame ones, with some missing. The sample carries 90,000 or so clones, about 90% recorded once. The specimen comprised CD4+ or CD8+ T cells sorted from blood, sampled in a trial of the OX40 agonist ivuxolimab. The receptor set was obtained from an adult with an advanced solid tumor such as melanoma, head and neck, liver or kidney cancer. Each CDR3 is given with its conserved first and last residue. A D gene is named only where the DNA matches it firmly. Only some rows state a clone size, as once, few, many or a class for expanded clones.

J gene | clone size | D gene | V gene | CDR3 DNA | CDR3 protein
TRBJ2-3 | once | . | TRBV27 | TGTGCCAGCAGTCTCGTACACGCAGATACGCAGTATTTT | CASSLVHADTQYF
TRBJ1-3 | . | . | TRBV30 | TGTGCCTGGAGTGTAGAGGCCATTTCCTCTGGAAACACCATATATTTT | CAWSVEAISSGNTIYF
TRBJ1-2 | . | TRBD1 | TRBV6-1 | TGTGCCAGCAGTGAAGTCTGGACAGGGGATTATGGCTACACCTTC | CASSEVWTGDYGYTF
TRBJ1-2 | . | . | TRBV2 | TGTGCCAGCAGTGAAGCACCCTCGGGGCCTTATGGCTACACCTTC | CASSEAPSGPYGYTF
TRBJ2-3 | . | TRBD2 | TRBV2 | TGTGCCAGCGAGGGACTAGCGGTGAGCACAGATACGCAGTATTTT | CASEGLAVSTDTQYF
TRBJ1-3 | . | TRBD1 | TRBV27 | TGTGCCAGCAGTCCAATCAATTCGGACAGGGGTGCTGGAAACACCATATATTTT | CASSPINSDRGAGNTIYF
TRBJ1-5 | . | . | TRBV4-1 | TGCGCCAGCAGCCAAGTTTGGGATAATAGCAATCAGCCCCAGCATTTT | CASSQVWDNSNQPQHF
TRBJ2-2 | . | TRBD1 | TRBV5-4 | TGTGCCAGCAGCCAGGGGGACAGGGGGCTCACCGGGGAGCTGTTTTTT | CASSQGDRGLTGELFF
TRBJ1-1 | . | . | TRBV30 | TGTGCCTGCATAAGACGCAGGGTAACTGAAGCTTTCTTT | CACIRRRVTEAFF
TRBJ2-3 | . | . | TRBV27 | TGTGCCAGCAGTTTAGCTAGCACAGATACGCAGTATTTT | CASSLASTDTQYF
TRBJ2-3 | . | . | TRBV7-9 | TGTGCCAGCAGCGTCCTGGGGGGTGCAGATACGCAGTATTTT | CASSVLGGADTQYF
TRBJ2-3 | . | . | TRBV4-3 | TGCGCCAGCAGCCCCGGACTATTACATAGCACAGATACGCAGTATTTT | CASSPGLLHSTDTQYF
TRBJ1-5 | few | . | TRBV12-5 | TGTGCTAGTGGTTTGGTGCAGGTTAGCAATCAGCCCCAGCATTTT | CASGLVQVSNQPQHF
TRBJ1-1 | . | TRBD1 | TRBV30 | TGTGCCTGGGAGACGGGACAGGTGAACACTGAAGCTTTCTTT | CAWETGQVNTEAFF
TRBJ1-4 | . | TRBD1 | TRBV12-5 | TGTGCTAGTGCCGACGACAGGGGACCTAATGAAAAACTGTTTTTT | CASADDRGPNEKLFF
TRBJ1-2 | . | TRBD1 | TRBV14 | TGTGCCAGCAGCCAAGTAGCGGAGAGACAGGGTCGAGATGGCTACACCTTC | CASSQVAERQGRDGYTF
TRBJ2-3 | . | . | TRBV9 | TGTGCCAGCAGCCCCCACGGGGCCCGGGATACGCAGTATTTT | CASSPHGARDTQYF
TRBJ2-6 | . | TRBD2 | TRBV4-2 | TGTGCCAGCAGCCCAGAGTTAGCGGGCGTGGCTGGGGCCAACGTCCTGACTTTC | CASSPELAGVAGANVLTF
TRBJ2-1 | . | TRBD2 | TRBV6-5 | TGTGCCAGCAGTTACGGGACTAGCGGGAGAAATGAGCAGTTCTTC | CASSYGTSGRNEQFF
TRBJ2-1 | . | TRBD2 | TRBV28 | TGTGCCAGCAGTTTAGCGGGAGGGGGAAATGAGCAGTTCTTC | CASSLAGGGNEQFF
TRBJ2-3 | . | TRBD2 | TRBV5-6 | TGTGCCAGCAGCTATGAAATGGCGGGGGGGCGGGGTACGCAGTATTTT | CASSYEMAGGRGTQYF
TRBJ1-4 | . | TRBD1 | TRBV5-4 | TGTGCCAGCAGCTTTGCCGGGACAGGGGTAGAAAAACTGTTTTTT | CASSFAGTGVEKLFF
TRBJ2-7 | . | . | TRBV6-1 | TGTGCCAGCAGTCGGCTTACCTACGAGCAGTACTTC | CASSRLTYEQYF
TRBJ1-3 | . | . | TRBV6-1 | TGTGCCAGCAGTGAGCAGGGCTGGGTCTCTGGAAACACCATATATTTT | CASSEQGWVSGNTIYF
TRBJ1-1 | . | . | TRBV28 | TGTGCCAGCAGTTTCCTTGAACAGGGTCTGGCTTTCTTT | CASSFLEQGLAFF
TRBJ1-1 | . | . | TRBV28 | TGTGCCAGCAGGGAAACCGATTCAGCGTATATGAACACTGAAGCTTTCTTT | CASRETDSAYMNTEAFF
TRBJ1-2 | once | . | TRBV19 | TGTGCCAGTAGAATCCCCCCGGCTAATGGCTACACCTTC | CASRIPPANGYTF
TRBJ2-3 | many | TRBD2 | TRBV4-1 | TGCGCCAGCAGCCAATCTCCCCTCTCCGCGGGGGAACTCACAGATACGCAGTATTTT | CASSQSPLSAGELTDTQYF
TRBJ2-1 | . | TRBD2 | TRBV7-6 | TGTGCCAGCAGCTTAGGTGTTTCTAGCGGGAGTTTCGGGGAGCAGTTCTTC | CASSLGVSSGSFGEQFF
TRBJ2-7 | few | TRBD2 | TRBV6-1 | TGTGCCAGCAGTGAACGCGGACTAGCGGTCTACGAGCAGTACTTC | CASSERGLAVYEQYF
TRBJ1-2 | . | . | TRBV2 | TGTGCCAGCAGTGCGGAAAATTCTCACTATGGCTACACCTTC | CASSAENSHYGYTF
TRBJ2-1 | once | . | TRBV4-3 | TGCGCCAGCAGCCCCCATGGGGGCCCAGGGGCCACCTACAATGAGCAGTTCTTC | CASSPHGGPGATYNEQFF
TRBJ2-7 | . | . | TRBV5-4 | TGTGCCAGCAGCTTGGCCCCCTCCTACGAGCAGTACTTC | CASSLAPSYEQYF
TRBJ2-1 | . | . | TRBV11-3 | TGTGCCAGCAGCTTACCCCATACCCCTGGGGGCGGAGACTACAATGAGCAGTTCTTC | CASSLPHTPGGGDYNEQFF
TRBJ2-3 | . | . | TRBV30 | TGTGCCTGGAGTTCTGGGGCTGGCACAGATACGCAGTATTTT | CAWSSGAGTDTQYF
TRBJ2-7 | . | . | TRBV5-6 | TGTGCCAGCAGCTTGTCAGGGCGGATCTACGAGCAGTACTTC | CASSLSGRIYEQYF